This TCR beta chain was captured in a study of T cell responses to AZD1222 COVID-19 vaccine. Clones were sequenced by immunoSEQ multiplex PCR, and TCRdb holds only the in-frame ones, with some missing. The repertoire includes more than 80,000 clones, over 75% of them detected once, and roughly 3.2% sits in the top ten. The receptor was isolated from an adult who received the AZD1222 COVID-19 vaccine. The specimen was peripheral blood, collected 28 days after the second AZD1222 dose.

The CDR3 nucleotides are TGTGCCAGCAGCTCCTTAGCGGGAGCTCCAGATACGCAGTATTTT. Translation gives CASSSLAGAPDTQYF. The rearrangement joins TRBV7-2 to TRBJ2-3, with TRBD2 matching 9 bases. The CDR3 is made up of 15 amino acids. Unmatched junction bases numbered 6, after V lost 4 bases and J lost 4 bases. Germline V gene lookup returns CDR1 SGHTA and CDR2 FQGNSA. Using reference TRBV7-2 and TRBJ2-3 for the parts outside the CDR3, the full variable domain is GAGVSQSPSNKVTEKGKDVELRCDPISGHTALYWYRQSLGQGLEFLIYFQGNSAPDKSGLPSDRFSAERTGGSVSTLTIQRTQQEDSAVYLCASSSLAGAPDTQYFGPGTRLTVL.